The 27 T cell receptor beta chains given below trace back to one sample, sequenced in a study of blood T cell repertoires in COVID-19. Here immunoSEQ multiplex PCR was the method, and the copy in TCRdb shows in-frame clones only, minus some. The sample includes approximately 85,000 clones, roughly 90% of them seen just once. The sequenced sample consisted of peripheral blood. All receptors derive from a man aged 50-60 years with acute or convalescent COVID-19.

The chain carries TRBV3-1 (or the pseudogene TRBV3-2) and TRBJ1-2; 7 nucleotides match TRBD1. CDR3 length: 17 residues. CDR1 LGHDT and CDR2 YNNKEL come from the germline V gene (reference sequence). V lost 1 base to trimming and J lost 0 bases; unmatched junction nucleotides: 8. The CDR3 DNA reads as TGTGCCAGCAGCCAAGGGGCAGGGGGTTCGTCTAACTATGGCTACACCTTC. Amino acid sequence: CASSQGAGGSSNYGYTF.

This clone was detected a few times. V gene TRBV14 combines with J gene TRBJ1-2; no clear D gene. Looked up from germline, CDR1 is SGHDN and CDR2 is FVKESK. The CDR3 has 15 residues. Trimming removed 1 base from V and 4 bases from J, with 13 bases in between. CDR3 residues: CASSQGAVPVYGYTF. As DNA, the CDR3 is TGTGCCAGCAGCCAAGGGGCCGTTCCGGTCTATGGCTACACCTTC.

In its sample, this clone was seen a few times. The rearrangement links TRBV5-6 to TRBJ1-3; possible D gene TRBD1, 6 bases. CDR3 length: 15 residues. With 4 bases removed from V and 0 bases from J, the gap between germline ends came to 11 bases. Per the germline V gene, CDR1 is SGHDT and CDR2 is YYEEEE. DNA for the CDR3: TGTGCCAGCAGCGTAGGACAGAGCTCTGGAAACACCATATATTTT. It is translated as CASSVGQSSGNTIYF.

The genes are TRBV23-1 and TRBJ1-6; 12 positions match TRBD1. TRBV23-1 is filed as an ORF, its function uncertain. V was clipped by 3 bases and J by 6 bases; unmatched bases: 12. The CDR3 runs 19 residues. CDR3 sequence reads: CASSHPGTGGGNFNSPLHF. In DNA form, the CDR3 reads TGCGCCAGCAGTCACCCCGGGACAGGGGGCGGAAATTTTAATTCACCCCTCCACTTT.

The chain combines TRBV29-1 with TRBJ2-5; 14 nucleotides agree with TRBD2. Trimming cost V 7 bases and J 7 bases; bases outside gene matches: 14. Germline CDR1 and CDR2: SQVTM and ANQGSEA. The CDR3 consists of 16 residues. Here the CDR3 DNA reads TGCAGCGCCGCGACTAGCGGGGGGGTCGGGATATGGACCCAGTACTTC. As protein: CSAATSGGVGIWTQYF.

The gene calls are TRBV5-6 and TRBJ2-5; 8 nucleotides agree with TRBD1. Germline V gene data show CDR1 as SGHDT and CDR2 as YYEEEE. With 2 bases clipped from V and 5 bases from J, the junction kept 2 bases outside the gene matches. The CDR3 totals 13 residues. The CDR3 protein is CASSFRQGETQYF. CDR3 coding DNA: TGTGCCAGCAGCTTCCGACAGGGGGAGACCCAGTACTTC.

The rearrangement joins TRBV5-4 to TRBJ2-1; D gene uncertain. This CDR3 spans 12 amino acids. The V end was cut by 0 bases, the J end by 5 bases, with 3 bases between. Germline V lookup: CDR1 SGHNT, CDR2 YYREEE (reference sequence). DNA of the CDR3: TGTGCCAGCAGCTTGGGAGACAATGAGCAGTTCTTC. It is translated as CASSLGDNEQFF.

The CDR3 loop reads CASSPDREHEKLFF. CDR3 nucleotides: TGTGCCAGCAGTCCCGACAGGGAACATGAAAAACTGTTTTTT. The rearrangement links TRBV2 to TRBJ1-4, with 7 nucleotides matching TRBD1. V lost 5 bases to trimming and J lost 6 bases; unmatched junction nucleotides: 6. The CDR3 extends over 14 amino acids. Germline V CDR1 and CDR2: SNHLY, FYNNEI.

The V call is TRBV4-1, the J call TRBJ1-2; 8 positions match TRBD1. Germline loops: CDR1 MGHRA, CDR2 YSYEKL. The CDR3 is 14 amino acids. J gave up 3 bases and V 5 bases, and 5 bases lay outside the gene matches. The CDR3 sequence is CASSIPGQDYGYTF. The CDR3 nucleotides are TGCGCCAGCAGCATACCGGGACAGGACTATGGCTACACCTTC.

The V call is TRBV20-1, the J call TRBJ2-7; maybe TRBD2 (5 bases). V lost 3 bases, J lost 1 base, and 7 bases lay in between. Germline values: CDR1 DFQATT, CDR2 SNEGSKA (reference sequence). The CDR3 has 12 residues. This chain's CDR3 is CSASWRSYEQYF. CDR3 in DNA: TGCAGTGCTAGTTGGAGGTCCTACGAGCAGTACTTC.

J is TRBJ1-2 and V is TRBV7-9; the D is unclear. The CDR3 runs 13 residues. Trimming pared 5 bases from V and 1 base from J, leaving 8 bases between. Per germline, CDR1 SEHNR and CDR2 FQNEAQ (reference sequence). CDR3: CASSLPNNYGYTF. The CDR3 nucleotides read TGTGCCAGCAGCCTCCCTAATAACTATGGCTACACCTTC.

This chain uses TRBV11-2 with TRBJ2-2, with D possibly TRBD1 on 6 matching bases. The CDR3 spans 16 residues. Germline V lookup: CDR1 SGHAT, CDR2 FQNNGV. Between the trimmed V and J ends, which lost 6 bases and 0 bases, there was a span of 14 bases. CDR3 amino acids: CASRHPRGPNTGELFF. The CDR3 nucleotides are TGTGCCAGCAGACACCCCAGGGGTCCGAACACCGGGGAGCTGTTTTTT.

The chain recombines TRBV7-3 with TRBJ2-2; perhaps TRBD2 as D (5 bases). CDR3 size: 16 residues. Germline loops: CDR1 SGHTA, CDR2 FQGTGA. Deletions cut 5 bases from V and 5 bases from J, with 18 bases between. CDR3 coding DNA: TGTGCCAGCAGCCACCAGTCGGTCCGGGGTACCGGGGAGCTGTTTTTT. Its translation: CASSHQSVRGTGELFF.

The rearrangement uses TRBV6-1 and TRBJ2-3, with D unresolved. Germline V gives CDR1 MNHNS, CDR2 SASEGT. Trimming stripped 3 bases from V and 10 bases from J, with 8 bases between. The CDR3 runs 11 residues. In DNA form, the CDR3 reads TGTGCCAGCAGTGATCAGGCACCGCAGTATTTT. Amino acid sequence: CASSDQAPQYF.

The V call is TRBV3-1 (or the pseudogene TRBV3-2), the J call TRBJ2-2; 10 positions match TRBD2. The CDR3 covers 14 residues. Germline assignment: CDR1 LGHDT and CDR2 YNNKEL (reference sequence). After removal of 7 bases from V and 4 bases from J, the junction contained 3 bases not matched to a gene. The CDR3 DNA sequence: TGTGCCAGCATATTAGCGGGAGGCACCGGGGAGCTGTTTTTT. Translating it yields CASILAGGTGELFF.

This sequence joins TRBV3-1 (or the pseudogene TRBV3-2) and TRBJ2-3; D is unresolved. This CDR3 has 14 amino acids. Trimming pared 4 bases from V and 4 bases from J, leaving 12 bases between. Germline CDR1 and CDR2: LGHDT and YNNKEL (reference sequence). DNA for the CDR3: TGTGCCAGCAGCCCGCAGCTGGGCCCAGATACGCAGTATTTT. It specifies CASSPQLGPDTQYF.

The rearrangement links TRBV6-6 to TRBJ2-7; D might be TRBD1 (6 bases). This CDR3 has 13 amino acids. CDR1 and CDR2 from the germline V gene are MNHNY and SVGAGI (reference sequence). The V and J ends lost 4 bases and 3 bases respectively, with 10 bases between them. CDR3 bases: TGTGCCAGCAGTTTCGCAGGGGACTACGAGCAGTACTTC. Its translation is CASSFAGDYEQYF.

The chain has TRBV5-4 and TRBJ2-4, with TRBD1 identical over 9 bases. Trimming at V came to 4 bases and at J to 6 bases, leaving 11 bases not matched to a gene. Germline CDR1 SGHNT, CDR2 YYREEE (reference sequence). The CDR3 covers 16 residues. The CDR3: CASSQRTGAEINIQYF. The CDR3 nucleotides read TGTGCCAGCAGCCAACGGACAGGGGCCGAAATAAACATTCAGTACTTC.

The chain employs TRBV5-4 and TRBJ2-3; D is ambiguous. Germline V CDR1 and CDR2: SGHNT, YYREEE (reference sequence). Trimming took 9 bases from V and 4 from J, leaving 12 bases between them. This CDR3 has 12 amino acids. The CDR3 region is CATGDFPDTQYF. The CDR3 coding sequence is TGTGCCACCGGTGACTTTCCAGATACGCAGTATTTT.

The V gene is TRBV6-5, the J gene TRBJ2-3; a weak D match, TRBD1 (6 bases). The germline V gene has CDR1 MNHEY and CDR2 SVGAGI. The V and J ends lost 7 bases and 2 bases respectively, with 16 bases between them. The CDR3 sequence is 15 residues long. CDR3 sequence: CASTRNRATTDTQYF. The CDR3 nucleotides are TGTGCCAGCACTAGGAACAGGGCCACCACAGATACGCAGTATTTT.

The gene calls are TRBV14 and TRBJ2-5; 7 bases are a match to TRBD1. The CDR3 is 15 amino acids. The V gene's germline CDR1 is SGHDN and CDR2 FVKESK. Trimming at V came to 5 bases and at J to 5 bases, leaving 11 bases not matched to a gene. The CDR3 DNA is TGTGCCAGCAGCACCGACAGGGCCCTAATTGAGACCCAGTACTTC. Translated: CASSTDRALIETQYF. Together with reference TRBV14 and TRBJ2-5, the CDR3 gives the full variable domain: EAGVTQFPSHSVIEKGQTVTLRCDPISGHDNLYWYRRVMGKEIKFLLHFVKESKQDESGMPNNRFLAERTGGTYSTLKVQPAELEDSGVYFCASSTDRALIETQYFGPGTRLLVL.

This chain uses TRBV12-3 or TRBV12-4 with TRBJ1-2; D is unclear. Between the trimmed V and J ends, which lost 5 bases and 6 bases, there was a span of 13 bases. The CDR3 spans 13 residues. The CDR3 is CASSPNGHHGYTF. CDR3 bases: TGTGCCAGCAGTCCGAACGGTCATCATGGCTACACCTTC.

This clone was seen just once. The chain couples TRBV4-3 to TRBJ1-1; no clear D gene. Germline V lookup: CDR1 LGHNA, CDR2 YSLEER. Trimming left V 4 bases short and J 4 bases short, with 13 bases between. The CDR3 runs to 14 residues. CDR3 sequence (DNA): TGCGCCAGCAGCCCCACTCCTTGGGCCACTGAAGCTTTCTTT. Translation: CASSPTPWATEAFF.

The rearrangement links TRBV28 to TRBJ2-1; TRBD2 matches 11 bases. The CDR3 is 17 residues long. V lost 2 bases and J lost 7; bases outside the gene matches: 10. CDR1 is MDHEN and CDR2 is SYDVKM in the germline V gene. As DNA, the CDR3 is TGTGCCAGCAGTTTAGGCCAACTAGCGGGAGAAGGGAATGAGCAGTTCTTC. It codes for CASSLGQLAGEGNEQFF.

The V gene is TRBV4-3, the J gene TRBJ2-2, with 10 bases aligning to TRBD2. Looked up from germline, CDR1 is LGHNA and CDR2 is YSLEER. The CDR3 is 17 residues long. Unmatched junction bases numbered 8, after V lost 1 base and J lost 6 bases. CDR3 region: CASSQGVSGGTPGELFF. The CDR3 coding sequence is TGCGCCAGCAGCCAAGGAGTTAGCGGGGGGACCCCCGGGGAGCTGTTTTTT.

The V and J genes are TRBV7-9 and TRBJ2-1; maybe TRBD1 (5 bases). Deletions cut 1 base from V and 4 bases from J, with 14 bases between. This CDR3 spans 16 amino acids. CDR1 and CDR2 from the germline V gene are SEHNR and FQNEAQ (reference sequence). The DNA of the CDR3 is TGTGCCAGCAGCTTAGGACGACAGCAGTATTACAATGAGCAGTTCTTC. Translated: CASSLGRQQYYNEQFF.

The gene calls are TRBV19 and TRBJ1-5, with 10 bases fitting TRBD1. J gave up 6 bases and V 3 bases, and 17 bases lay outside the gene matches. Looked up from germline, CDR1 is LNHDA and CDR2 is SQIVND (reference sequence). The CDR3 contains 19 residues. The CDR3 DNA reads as TGTGCCAGTAGTATGCCGGGACAGGGGCGCTTGATCGTAGGTCAGCCCCAGCATTTT. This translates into CASSMPGQGRLIVGQPQHF.